This T cell receptor beta chain originates from a study of metastatic and nonmetastatic thyroid tumors. Turning to the study itself: The authors compared repertoires across blood and tumor or nodule tissue from malignant and benign thyroid patients.

Study-wide findings and caveats: Malignant thyroid tumors reportedly exceeded benign nodules significantly in TCR beta diversity, with the difference appearing in blood and tumor.

Thyroid surgery was preceded by no treatment in any patient. V gave up 1 base and J gave up 8 bases; unmatched junction bases: 2. The CDR3 has 14 amino acids. In germline, CDR1 is MGHRA, CDR2 YSYEKL. This clone counts as medium-sized. Its antigen is undetermined. Original handling: Differences in CDR3 between clinicopathological groups were drawn on to build a classifier intended to discriminate distant-metastatic papillary thyroid cancer patients. TCRdb re-clonotyped the PCR reads via MiXCR. TCRdb, not the authors, supplied the V and J calls. The repertoire holds roughly 45,000 clones, with about 3.2% as singletons.

The TCR comes from a female donor with papillary thyroid cancer or a benign thyroid nodule (not recorded which). Some clones in this sample may be carry-over from other donors' samples. V and J are TRBV4-1 and TRBJ2-3, with 11 nucleotides matching TRBD2. The sample consisted of blood. This CDR3 is CASSQGLAGLTQYF. The CDR3 DNA is TGCGCCAGCAGCCAAGGACTAGCGGGGCTTACGCAGTATTTT.